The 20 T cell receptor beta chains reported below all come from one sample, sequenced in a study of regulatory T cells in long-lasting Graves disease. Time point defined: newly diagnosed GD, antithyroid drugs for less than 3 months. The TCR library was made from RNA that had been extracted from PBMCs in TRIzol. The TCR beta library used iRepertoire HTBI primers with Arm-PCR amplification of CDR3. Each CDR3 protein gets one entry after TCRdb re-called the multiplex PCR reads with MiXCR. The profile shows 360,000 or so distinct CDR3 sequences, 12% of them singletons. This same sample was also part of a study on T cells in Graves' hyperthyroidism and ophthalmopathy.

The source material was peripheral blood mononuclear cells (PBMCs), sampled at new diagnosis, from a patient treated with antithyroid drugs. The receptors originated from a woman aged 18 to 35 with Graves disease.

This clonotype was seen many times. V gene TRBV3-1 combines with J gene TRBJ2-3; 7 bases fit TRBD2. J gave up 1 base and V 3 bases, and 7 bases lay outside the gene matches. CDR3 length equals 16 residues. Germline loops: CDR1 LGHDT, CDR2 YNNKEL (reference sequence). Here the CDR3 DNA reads TGTGCCAGCAGCCACAGCGCGGGAGTGGGCACAGATACGCAGTATTTT. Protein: CASSHSAGVGTDTQYF.

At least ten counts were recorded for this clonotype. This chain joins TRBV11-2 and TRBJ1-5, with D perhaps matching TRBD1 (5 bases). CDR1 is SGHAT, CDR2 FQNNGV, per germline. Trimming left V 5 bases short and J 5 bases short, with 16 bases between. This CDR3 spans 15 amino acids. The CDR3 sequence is CASSLWGGGDQPQHF. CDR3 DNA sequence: TGTGCCAGCAGCCTTTGGGGGGGTGGAGATCAGCCCCAGCATTTT. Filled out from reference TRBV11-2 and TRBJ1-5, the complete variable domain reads EAGVAQSPRYKIIEKRQSVAFWCNPISGHATLYWYQQILGQGPKLLIQFQNNGVVDDSQLPKDRFSAERLKGVDSTLKIQPAKLEDSAVYLCASSLWGGGDQPQHFGDGTRLSIL.

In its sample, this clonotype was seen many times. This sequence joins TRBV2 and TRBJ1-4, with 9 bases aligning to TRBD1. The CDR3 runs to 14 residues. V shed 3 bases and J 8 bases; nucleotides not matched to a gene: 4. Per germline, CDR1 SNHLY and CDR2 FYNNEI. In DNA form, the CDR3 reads TGTGCCAGCAGTGATGGACAGGGGTGGGAAAAACTGTTTTTT. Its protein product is CASSDGQGWEKLFF.

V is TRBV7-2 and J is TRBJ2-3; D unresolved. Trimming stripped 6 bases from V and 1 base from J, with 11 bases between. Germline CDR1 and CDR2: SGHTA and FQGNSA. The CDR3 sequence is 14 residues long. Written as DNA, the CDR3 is TGTGCCAGCAGGATCCTGGTCGGCACAGATACGCAGTATTTT. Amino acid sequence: CASRILVGTDTQYF. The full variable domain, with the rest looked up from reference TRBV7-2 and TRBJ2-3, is GAGVSQSPSNKVTEKGKDVELRCDPISGHTALYWYRQSLGQGLEFLIYFQGNSAPDKSGLPSDRFSAERTGGSVSTLTIQRTQQEDSAVYLCASRILVGTDTQYFGPGTRLTVL.

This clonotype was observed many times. The CDR3 DNA sequence: TGTGCCAGCAGTCCGAAGGGGGGGCGCACTGAAGCTTTCTTT. Translating it yields CASSPKGGRTEAFF. The chain joins TRBV7-3 to TRBJ1-1, with TRBD1 as a possible D gene (6 bases). With 6 bases removed from V and 4 bases from J, the gap between germline ends came to 15 bases. CDR3 length: 14 amino acids. Germline V gives CDR1 SGHTA, CDR2 FQGTGA.

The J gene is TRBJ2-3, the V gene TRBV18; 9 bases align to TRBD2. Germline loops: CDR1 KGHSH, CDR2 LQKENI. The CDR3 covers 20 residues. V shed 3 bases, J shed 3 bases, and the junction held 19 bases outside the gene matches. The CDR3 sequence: CASSPRGLWNSGSWTDTQYF. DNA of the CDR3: TGTGCCAGCTCACCGAGGGGACTTTGGAATAGCGGGAGTTGGACAGATACGCAGTATTTT.

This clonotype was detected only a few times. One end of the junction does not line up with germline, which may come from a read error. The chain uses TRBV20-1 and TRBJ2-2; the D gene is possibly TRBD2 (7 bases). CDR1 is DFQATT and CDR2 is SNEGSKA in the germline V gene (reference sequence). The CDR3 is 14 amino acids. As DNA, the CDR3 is TGCAGTGCTAGAGGTCCACGGGGGGCCGGGGAGCTGCTTTTT. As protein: CSARGPRGAGELLF.

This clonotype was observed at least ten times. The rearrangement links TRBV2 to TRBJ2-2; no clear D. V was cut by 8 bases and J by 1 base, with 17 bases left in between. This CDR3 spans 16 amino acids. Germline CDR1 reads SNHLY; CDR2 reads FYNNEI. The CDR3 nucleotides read TGTGCCAGCGAAGTAGATCTCGCACAGAACACCGGGGAGCTGTTTTTT. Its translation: CASEVDLAQNTGELFF.

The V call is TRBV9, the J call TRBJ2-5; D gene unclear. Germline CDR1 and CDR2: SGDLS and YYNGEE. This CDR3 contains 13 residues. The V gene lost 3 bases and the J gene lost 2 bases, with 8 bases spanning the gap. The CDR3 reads CASSEFLQETQYF. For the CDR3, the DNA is TGTGCCAGCAGCGAGTTTCTTCAAGAGACCCAGTACTTC.

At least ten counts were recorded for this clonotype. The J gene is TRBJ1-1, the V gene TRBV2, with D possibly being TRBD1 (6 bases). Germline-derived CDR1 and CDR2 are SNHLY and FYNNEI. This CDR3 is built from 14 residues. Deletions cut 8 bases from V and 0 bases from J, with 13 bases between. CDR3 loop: CASAGQNMNTEAFF. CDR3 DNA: TGTGCCAGCGCTGGACAGAACATGAACACTGAAGCTTTCTTT.

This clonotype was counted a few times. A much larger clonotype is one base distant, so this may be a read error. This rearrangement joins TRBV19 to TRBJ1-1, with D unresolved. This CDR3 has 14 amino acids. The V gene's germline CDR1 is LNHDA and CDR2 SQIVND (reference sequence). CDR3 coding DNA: TGTGCCAGTAGTATAGCGGGATTGAACACTAAAGCTTTCTTT. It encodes CASSIAGLNTKAFF.

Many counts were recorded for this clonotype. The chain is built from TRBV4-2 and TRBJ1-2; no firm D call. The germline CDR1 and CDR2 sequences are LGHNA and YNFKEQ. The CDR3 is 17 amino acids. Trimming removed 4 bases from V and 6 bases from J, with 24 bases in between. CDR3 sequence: CASSPLGMGEGHHGYTF. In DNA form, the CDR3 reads TGTGCCAGCAGCCCCCTAGGGATGGGAGAGGGTCATCATGGCTACACCTTC.

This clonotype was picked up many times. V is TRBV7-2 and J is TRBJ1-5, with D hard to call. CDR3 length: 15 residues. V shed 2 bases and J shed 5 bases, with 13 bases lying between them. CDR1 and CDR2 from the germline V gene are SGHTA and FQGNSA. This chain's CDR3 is CASSLFRGWHQPQHF. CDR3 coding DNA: TGTGCCAGCAGCTTATTCCGGGGATGGCATCAGCCCCAGCATTTT.

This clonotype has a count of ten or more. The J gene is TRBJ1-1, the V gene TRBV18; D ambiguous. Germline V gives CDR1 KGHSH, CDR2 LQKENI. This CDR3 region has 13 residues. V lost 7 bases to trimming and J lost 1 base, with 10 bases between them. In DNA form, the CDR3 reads TGTGCCAGCTTTCTTTACGGGAACACTGAAGCTTTCTTT. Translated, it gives CASFLYGNTEAFF.

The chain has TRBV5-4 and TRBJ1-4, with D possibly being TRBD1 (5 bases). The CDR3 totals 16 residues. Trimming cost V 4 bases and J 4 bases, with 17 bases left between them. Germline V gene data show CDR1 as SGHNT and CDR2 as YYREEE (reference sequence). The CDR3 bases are TGTGCCAGCAGCGCCAACACGGGACGACTTAATGAAAAACTGTTTTTT. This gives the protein CASSANTGRLNEKLFF.

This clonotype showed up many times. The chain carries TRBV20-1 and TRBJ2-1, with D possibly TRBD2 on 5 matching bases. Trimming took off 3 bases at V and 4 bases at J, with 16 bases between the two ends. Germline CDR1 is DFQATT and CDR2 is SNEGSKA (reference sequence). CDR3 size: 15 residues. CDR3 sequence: CSASIVGAGYNEQFF. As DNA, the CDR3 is TGCAGTGCTAGCATCGTGGGAGCTGGTTACAATGAGCAGTTCTTC.

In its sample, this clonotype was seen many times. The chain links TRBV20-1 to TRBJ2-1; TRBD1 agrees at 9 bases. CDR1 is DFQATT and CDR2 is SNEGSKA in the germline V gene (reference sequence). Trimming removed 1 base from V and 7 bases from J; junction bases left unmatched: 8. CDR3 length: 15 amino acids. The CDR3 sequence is CSARATGQGWNEQFF. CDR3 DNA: TGCAGTGCTAGAGCGACCGGACAGGGGTGGAATGAGCAGTTCTTC.

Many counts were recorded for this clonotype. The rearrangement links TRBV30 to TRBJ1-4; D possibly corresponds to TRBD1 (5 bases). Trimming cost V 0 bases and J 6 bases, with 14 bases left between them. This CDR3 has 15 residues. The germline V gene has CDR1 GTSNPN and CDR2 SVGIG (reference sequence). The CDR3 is CAWSVRGRVDEKLFF. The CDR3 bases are TGTGCCTGGAGTGTACGTGGCAGGGTAGATGAAAAACTGTTTTTT. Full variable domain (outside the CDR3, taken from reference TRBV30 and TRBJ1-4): SQTIHQWPATLVQPVGSPLSLECTVEGTSNPNLYWYRQAAGRGLQLLFYSVGIGQISSEVPQNLSASRPQDRQFILSSKKLLLSDSGFYLCAWSVRGRVDEKLFFGSGTQLSVL.

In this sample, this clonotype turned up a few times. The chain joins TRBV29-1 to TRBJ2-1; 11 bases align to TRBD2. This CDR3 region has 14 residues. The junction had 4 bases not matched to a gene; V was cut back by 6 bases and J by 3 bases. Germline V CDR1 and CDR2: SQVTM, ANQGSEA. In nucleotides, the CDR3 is TGCAGCGTAGTAACTAGCGGGGGCTACAATGAGCAGTTCTTC. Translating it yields CSVVTSGGYNEQFF.

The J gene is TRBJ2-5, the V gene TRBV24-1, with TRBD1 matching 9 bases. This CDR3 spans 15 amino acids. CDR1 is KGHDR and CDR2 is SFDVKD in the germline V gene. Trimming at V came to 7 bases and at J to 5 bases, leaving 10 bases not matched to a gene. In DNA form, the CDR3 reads TGTGCCACCAGCCCGGGACAGGGAATCCGGGAGACCCAGTACTTC. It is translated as CATSPGQGIRETQYF.